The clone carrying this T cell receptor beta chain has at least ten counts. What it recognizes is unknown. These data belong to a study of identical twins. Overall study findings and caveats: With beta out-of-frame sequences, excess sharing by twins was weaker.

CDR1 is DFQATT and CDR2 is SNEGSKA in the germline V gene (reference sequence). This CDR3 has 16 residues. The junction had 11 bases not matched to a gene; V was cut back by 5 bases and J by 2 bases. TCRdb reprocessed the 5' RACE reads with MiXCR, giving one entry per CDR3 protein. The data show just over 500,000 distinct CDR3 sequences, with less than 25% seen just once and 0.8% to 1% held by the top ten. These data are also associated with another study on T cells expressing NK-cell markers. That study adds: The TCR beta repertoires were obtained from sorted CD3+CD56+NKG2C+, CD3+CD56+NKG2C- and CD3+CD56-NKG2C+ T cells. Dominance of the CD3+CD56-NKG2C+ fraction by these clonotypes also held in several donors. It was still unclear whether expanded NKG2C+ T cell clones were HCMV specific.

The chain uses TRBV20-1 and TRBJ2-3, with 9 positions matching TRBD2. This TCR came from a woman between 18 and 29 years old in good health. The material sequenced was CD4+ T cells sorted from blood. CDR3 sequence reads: CSASGVAGVDTDTQYF. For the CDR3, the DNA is TGCAGTGCTTCGGGGGTAGCGGGAGTTGACACAGATACGCAGTATTTT.